This TCR beta chain was captured in a study of blood T cell repertoires in COVID-19. TCRdb's copy holds only in-frame clones and misses some; the assay was immunoSEQ multiplex PCR. The data show 260,000 or so clones, approximately 88% seen once. The CDR3 runs 18 residues. Germline-derived CDR1 and CDR2 are LGHNT and FRNRAP. V was shortened by 0 bases and J by 4 bases, with 21 bases between the two germline ends. This TCR came from a woman between 40 and 50 years old with acute COVID-19. V gene TRBV12-5 combines with J gene TRBJ1-1; maybe TRBD1 (5 bases). Sequencing was carried out using PBMCs or T cells enriched from blood (not recorded which). The DNA for the CDR3 is TGTGCTAGTGGTTTGGTACGGAGTACCGATCAGCAGGGCACTGAAGCTTTCTTT. Translation: CASGLVRSTDQQGTEAFF.